This TCR beta chain was identified in a study of T cell changes during pregnancy in multiple sclerosis. Germline CDR1 GTSNPN, CDR2 SVGIG (reference sequence). The CDR3 sequence is 13 residues long. V was pared by 0 bases and J by 5 bases, with 11 bases between. The table came from immunoSEQ multiplex PCR; TCRdb's copy has only in-frame clones and leaves some out. This table holds roughly 76,000 clones, around 90% found once. Sample: CD4+ T cells from peripheral blood mononuclear cells, taken after pregnancy. The TCR comes from a female donor with multiple sclerosis, enrolled in a pregnancy study. The chain carries TRBV30 and TRBJ2-7; D is unclear. The CDR3 loop reads CAWSVLPYHEQYF. CDR3 nucleotides: TGTGCCTGGAGTGTACTACCCTACCACGAGCAGTACTTC.